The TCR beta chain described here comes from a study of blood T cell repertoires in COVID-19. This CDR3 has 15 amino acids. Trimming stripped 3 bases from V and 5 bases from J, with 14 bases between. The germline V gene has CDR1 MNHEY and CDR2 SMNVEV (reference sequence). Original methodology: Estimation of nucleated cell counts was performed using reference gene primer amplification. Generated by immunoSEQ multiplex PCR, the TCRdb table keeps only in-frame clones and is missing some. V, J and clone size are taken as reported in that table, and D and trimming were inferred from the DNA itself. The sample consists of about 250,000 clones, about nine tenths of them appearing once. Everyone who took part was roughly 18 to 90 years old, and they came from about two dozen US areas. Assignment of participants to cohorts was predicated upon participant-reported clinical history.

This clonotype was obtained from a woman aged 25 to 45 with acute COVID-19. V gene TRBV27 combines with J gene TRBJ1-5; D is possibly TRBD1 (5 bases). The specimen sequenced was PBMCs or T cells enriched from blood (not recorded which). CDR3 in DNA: TGTGCCAGCAGTTTTGCAGGGCGGGGAGATCAGCCCCAGCATTTT. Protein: CASSFAGRGDQPQHF.